The clone carrying this T cell receptor (beta chain) was seen repeatedly, ten times or more. Its antigen remains unidentified. A read error may produce the germline difference seen at one junction end. TCRdb re-analysed the RT-PCR reads in MiXCR, keeping a single row per CDR3 protein. Of roughly 780,000 distinct CDR3 sequences detected, around a sixth appear once; the ten largest clones hold approximately 10%. This entry comes from a study of response to subunit inactivated influenza vaccine. The study, taken as a whole, reports: The authors proposed limited new T cell recruitment per seasonal influenza vaccination.

In germline, CDR1 is SGHRS, CDR2 YFSETQ. This CDR3 comprises 13 residues. This receptor was taken from a man aged 45 to 65 who received an inactivated influenza vaccine. The material was PBMCs from blood, obtained around 5 days after vaccination. The chain links TRBV5-1 to TRBJ1-6; 7 nucleotides match TRBD1. The CDR3, as DNA: TGTGCCAGCAGCTTAGACAGGGATTCACCCCTCCACTTT. This sequence encodes CASSLDRDSPLHF.